These 8 T cell receptor beta chains came from one sample sequenced in a study of control samples from healthy donors and cancer patients. TCRdb's copy holds only in-frame clones and misses some; the assay was immunoSEQ multiplex PCR. Here the sample spans 150,000 to 160,000 clones, nearly 95% being singletons. The sequenced sample consisted of blood. These receptors came from a man aged 50-59 years in good health.

The chain combines TRBV28 with TRBJ2-1, with no clear D. Per the germline V gene, CDR1 is MDHEN and CDR2 is SYDVKM. CDR3 length equals 15 residues. Trimming took off 4 bases at V and 7 bases at J, with 17 bases between the two ends. The CDR3 region has the DNA TGTGCCAGCAGTTACCTGGGTCGCCGTAGAAATGAGCAGTTCTTC. Protein product: CASSYLGRRRNEQFF.

The rearrangement uses TRBV25-1 and TRBJ2-2; the D gene could be TRBD1 or TRBD2 (5 bases each). The CDR3 is 15 amino acids. V lost 2 bases, J lost 1 base, and 8 bases lay in between. The germline V gene encodes CDR1 MGHDK and CDR2 SYGVNS. CDR3 region: CASSEKGRNTGELFF. As DNA, the CDR3 is TGTGCCAGCAGTGAAAAGGGACGGAACACCGGGGAGCTGTTTTTT.

J is TRBJ1-2 and V is TRBV18; a weak D match, TRBD1 (5 bases). V shed 3 bases and J shed 5 bases, with 10 bases lying between them. Per germline, CDR1 KGHSH and CDR2 LQKENI. The CDR3 has 13 amino acids. The CDR3 spells CASSPGAEYGYTF. CDR3 sequence (DNA): TGTGCCAGCTCACCCGGGGCAGAGTATGGCTACACCTTC.

This chain links TRBV27 with TRBJ2-3; no clear D. The V and J ends lost 3 bases and 0 bases respectively, with 13 bases between them. Germline V gives CDR1 MNHEY, CDR2 SMNVEV (reference sequence). The CDR3 contains 16 residues. The CDR3 nucleotides are TGTGCCAGCAGTTTTGATCGGGCGGTGAGCACAGATACGCAGTATTTT. Translating it yields CASSFDRAVSTDTQYF.

This chain joins TRBV18 and TRBJ1-1; 7 bases match TRBD1. V shed 3 bases and J 2 bases; nucleotides not matched to a gene: 3. The V gene's germline CDR1 is KGHSH and CDR2 LQKENI. This CDR3 spans 14 amino acids. The CDR3 coding sequence is TGTGCCAGCTCACCGAACAGGGGAAACACTGAAGCTTTCTTT. Protein: CASSPNRGNTEAFF. The full variable domain, rest sourced from reference TRBV18 and TRBJ1-1, is NAGVMQNPRHLVRRRGQEARLRCSPMKGHSHVYWYRQLPEEGLKFMVYLQKENIIDESGMPKERFSAEFPKEGPSILRIQQVVRGDSAAYFCASSPNRGNTEAFFGQGTRLTVV.

The gene calls are TRBV10-1 and TRBJ2-7, with 9 bases matching TRBD2. CDR1 is WNHNN and CDR2 is SYGVQD in the germline V gene (reference sequence). Trimming cost V 3 bases and J 0 bases; bases outside gene matches: 3. This CDR3 spans 15 amino acids. This chain's CDR3 is CASSDQRGASYEQYF. The CDR3 DNA follows: TGCGCCAGCAGTGACCAGCGGGGGGCCTCCTACGAGCAGTACTTC.

The chain couples TRBV2 to TRBJ1-3; TRBD1 agrees at 7 bases. CDR1 and CDR2 (germline): SNHLY, FYNNEI. CDR3 length: 15 residues. V gave up 7 bases and J gave up 0 bases; unmatched junction bases: 6. The CDR3 nucleotides are TGTGCCAGCACGCCGGGACAGAGCTCTGGAAACACCATATATTTT. Protein sequence: CASTPGQSSGNTIYF.

The V gene is TRBV18, the J gene TRBJ1-5; 12 bases align to TRBD1. With V trimmed by 4 bases and J by 5 bases, 3 bases remained unmatched. CDR1 is KGHSH and CDR2 is LQKENI in the germline V gene. The length of the CDR3 is 15 residues. CDR3 DNA sequence: TGTGCCAGCTCACGGGACAGGGGGCCGGATCAGCCCCAGCATTTT. Its protein is CASSRDRGPDQPQHF. Looking up the rest from reference TRBV18 and TRBJ1-5 gives the full variable domain: NAGVMQNPRHLVRRRGQEARLRCSPMKGHSHVYWYRQLPEEGLKFMVYLQKENIIDESGMPKERFSAEFPKEGPSILRIQQVVRGDSAAYFCASSRDRGPDQPQHFGDGTRLSIL.